This is a list of T cell receptor beta chains from one sample in a study of shared clonotypes between healthy human individuals. TCRdb's copy holds only in-frame clones and misses some; the assay was immunoSEQ multiplex PCR. The top ten clones hold about 0.11% of a sample with about 650,000 clones, 95% of them seen once. The sample comprised naive CD8+ T cells sorted from blood. Receptors originate from a woman aged 25 to 45 in good health. CDR3s include the opening cysteine and the closing phenylalanine or tryptophan. Fields, in order: CDR3 DNA, CDR3 protein, V gene, J gene, D gene, clone size. A D gene is named only where the DNA matches it firmly. The size field is filled for only some rows; it gives once, few, many or a size class.

TGTGCCAGCACCCGAGCGGGAGGAAACATTCAGTACTTC	CASTRAGGNIQYF	TRBV7-9	TRBJ2-4	TRBD2	few
TGTGCCAGCAGCGTAGGACTAGCCGACTCCTACGAGCAGTACTTC	CASSVGLADSYEQYF	TRBV9	TRBJ2-7	TRBD2	.
TGCGCCAGCAGCCAAGGGGTCGAGGGTGAGCAGTTCTTC	CASSQGVEGEQFF	TRBV4-1	TRBJ2-1	.	.
TGTGCCTGGAGTCGGGGCTCTGGGGCCAACGTCCTGACTTTC	CAWSRGSGANVLTF	TRBV30	TRBJ2-6	.	.
TGTGCCACCGTGGGTCTAAGCGGGGGTGAGACAGATACGCAGTATTTT	CATVGLSGGETDTQYF	TRBV28	TRBJ2-3	TRBD2	.
TGCGCCAGCAGCCCCCGGACCGACAGGCTAACCGAGAACACCGGGGAGCTGTTTTTT	CASSPRTDRLTENTGELFF	TRBV4-1	TRBJ2-2	.	.
TGTGCCAGCAGCTTAAAAGGGAATGGAAACACCATATATTTT	CASSLKGNGNTIYF	TRBV7-2	TRBJ1-3	.	.
TGTGCCAGCAGCCAAAGACTAGCGGACTACAATGAGCAGTTCTTC	CASSQRLADYNEQFF	TRBV5-5	TRBJ2-1	TRBD2	.
TGTGCCAGCAGCTTTAGGAGCCGGGACAGGGGATGGGATACGCAGTATTTT	CASSFRSRDRGWDTQYF	TRBV7-6	TRBJ2-3	TRBD1	.
TGTGCCAGCAGCTCACTGGTGGGTTCTAGCGGGACCGTCTACGAGCAGTACTTC	CASSSLVGSSGTVYEQYF	TRBV5-4	TRBJ2-7	TRBD2	.
TGTGCCAGCAGCTTAGTCAGGGGGTCAAGTGGGAAACTGTTTTTT	CASSLVRGSSGKLFF	TRBV7-9	TRBJ1-4	TRBD1	.
TGTGCCAGCAGGGCAACAGGAACCGGGGAAAAACTGTTTTTT	CASRATGTGEKLFF	TRBV6-1	TRBJ1-4	.	.
TGTGCCAGCAGATGGGGAGACAGCCCAGAGACCCAGTACTTC	CASRWGDSPETQYF	TRBV7-9	TRBJ2-5	.	.
TGTGCCAGCAGCTTGGGGCAGGGGGCTGGAAACACCATATATTTT	CASSLGQGAGNTIYF	TRBV5-6	TRBJ1-3	TRBD1	.
TGTGCCAGCAGCCCGGAAACCAACACTGAAGCTTTCTTT	CASSPETNTEAFF	TRBV2	TRBJ1-1	.	.
TGTGCCAGCAGCTTCGTGGGTTTGCGACAGGGGAATGAAAAACTGTTTTTT	CASSFVGLRQGNEKLFF	TRBV7-9	TRBJ1-4	TRBD1	.
TGTGCCAGCAGAGAAACCGGGACTAGCGTCACAGATACGCAGTATTTT	CASRETGTSVTDTQYF	TRBV27	TRBJ2-3	TRBD2	.
TGCAGTGCTAGAGATATGGGGGAAGCTTTCTTT	CSARDMGEAFF	TRBV20-1	TRBJ1-1	.	.
TGTGCCAGCAGCGCCTCGGGACTAGCGGGAGCGAATGAGCAGTTCTTC	CASSASGLAGANEQFF	TRBV13	TRBJ2-1	TRBD2	.
TGTGCCAGCAACGACCGCTGGGGCACTGAAGCTTTCTTT	CASNDRWGTEAFF	TRBV5-6	TRBJ1-1	.	.
TGTGCCAGCACCAGACAGGGGGCCAACACAGATACGCAGTATTTT	CASTRQGANTDTQYF	TRBV9	TRBJ2-3	TRBD1	.
TGTGCCAGCAGCTTCACCCAGGCCTACGAGCAGTACTTC	CASSFTQAYEQYF	TRBV5-8	TRBJ2-7	.	.